Listed here is a single TCR beta chain. Its antigen remains unknown. The germline gene is not matched at one end of the junction; a read error may be the cause. This sample is part of a study of metastatic and nonmetastatic thyroid tumors. Study-wide background: A comparison of repertoires was made across blood and tumor or nodule tissue from malignant and benign thyroid patients.

Study results and caveats: When malignant thyroid tumors were compared with benign nodules, TCR beta diversity was reportedly significantly higher in the malignant tumors. This held in both blood and tumor samples.

In the authors' workflow: Built for papillary thyroid cancer, a distant-metastasis classifier drew on CDR3 differences across clinicopathological groups. Using MiXCR, TCRdb reanalyzed the PCR reads. The V and J calls here are based on TCRdb, not the publication. This sample has tens of thousands of clones, with about 13% found just once. This CDR3 spans 13 amino acids. Germline V gene data show CDR1 as MNHNS and CDR2 as SASEGT. Nobody among the patients had been given any treatment before thyroid surgery. The rearrangement links TRBV6-1 to TRBJ1-1, with D possibly TRBD1 on 6 matching bases. The TCR was taken from a female donor with papillary thyroid cancer or a benign thyroid nodule (not recorded which). Some clones in this sample may be carry-over from other donors' samples. Material for sequencing was blood. The CDR3 loop reads CASSEWTDTEALF. CDR3 sequence (DNA): TGTGCCAGCAGTGAATGGACAGACACTGAAGCTCTCTTT.